One and the same sample provided the 18 T cell receptor beta chains below, sequenced in a study of shared clonotypes between healthy human individuals (dated by TCRdb to about 2020). Libraries were made using the immunoSEQ multiplex PCR assay. Entries here come from immuneACCESS through TCRdb and include only in-frame sequences with V and J called. Some clones fail to appear in such tables; in the studies checked, an unresolved V gene covers under half of the shortfall, and the cause of the remainder is unknown. For this sample there are some 2.1 million clones; 85% to 95% appear just once. The ten most abundant clones make up 0.1% to 0.15% of the sample. The sample consisted of naive CD4+ T cells sorted from blood. Interpreted using the paper, the cell subset or site label stands for: CD45RA+ positively selected. The receptors originated from a man younger than 35 in good health.

V gene TRBV19 combines with J gene TRBJ1-5; 8 bases map to TRBD1. This CDR3 has 13 amino acids. In germline, CDR1 is LNHDA, CDR2 SQIVND (reference sequence). V dropped 9 bases and J dropped 4; count of bases not matched to a gene: 5. The CDR3 loop reads CARDRGGNQPQHF. Written as DNA, the CDR3 is TGTGCCAGAGACAGGGGCGGGAATCAGCCCCAGCATTTT.

The chain links TRBV5-1 to TRBJ2-3, with 10 bases matching TRBD1. The CDR3 runs 15 residues. Germline trimming cut 2 bases from V and 4 bases from J; bases unmatched to any gene: 4. The germline gives CDR1 SGHRS, CDR2 YFSETQ. The CDR3 region is CASSLGQGESDTQYF. Here the CDR3 DNA reads TGCGCCAGCAGCTTAGGACAGGGGGAATCAGATACGCAGTATTTT.

This chain links TRBV30 with TRBJ1-2, with 7 bases identical to TRBD1. J lost 4 bases, V lost 3 bases, and 11 bases had no gene match. The CDR3 length is 15 residues. Germline values: CDR1 GTSNPN, CDR2 SVGIG (reference sequence). The CDR3 here is CAWSAEQGSGYGYTF. The CDR3 nucleotides are TGTGCCTGGAGCGCAGAACAGGGGTCCGGCTATGGCTACACCTTC.

This clone was recorded once. The sample carries other DNA sequences with the same CDR3. The V call is TRBV30, the J call TRBJ1-4, with a weak D call TRBD1 (6 bases). The V gene lost 2 bases and the J gene lost 5 bases, with 9 bases spanning the gap. Germline V gene lookup returns CDR1 GTSNPN and CDR2 SVGIG (reference sequence). The CDR3 contains 13 residues. The CDR3 DNA reads TGTGCCTGGAGTAGGGGGGCGAATGAAAAACTGTTTTTT. Its translation is CAWSRGANEKLFF.

Comments on this clone: Within the sample, other DNA sequences also encode this same CDR3. The CDR3 DNA is TGTGCCAGCTCACCCGGGGGGGAGCAGTACTTC. It specifies CASSPGGEQYF. The chain links TRBV18 to TRBJ2-7, with TRBD2 matching over 7 bases. After removal of 3 bases from V and 7 bases from J, the junction contained 0 bases not matched to a gene. Germline lookup yields CDR1 KGHSH and CDR2 LQKENI. The CDR3 covers 11 residues.

This chain joins TRBV18 and TRBJ1-4; weak D call: TRBD1 (5 bases). Deletions cut 5 bases from V and 0 bases from J, with 16 bases between. The germline V gene encodes CDR1 KGHSH and CDR2 LQKENI. The CDR3 consists of 17 residues. The CDR3 protein is CASSINPTVSTNEKLFF. CDR3 nucleotides: TGTGCCAGCTCAATAAACCCGACAGTCTCAACTAATGAAAAACTGTTTTTT.

A single count supports this clone. The chain is built from TRBV11-3 and TRBJ2-1; unclear D gene. Germline lookup yields CDR1 SGHNT and CDR2 YENEEA. This CDR3 contains 15 residues. V was shortened by 0 bases and J by 2 bases, with 8 bases between the two germline ends. CDR3 nucleotides: TGTGCCAGCAGCTTAGATGGGCAGCCCTACAATGAGCAGTTCTTC. As protein: CASSLDGQPYNEQFF.

In DNA, the CDR3 is TGTGCCACCTCCCCTGCGGGGTCCTACAATGAGCAGTTCTTC. Its translation is CATSPAGSYNEQFF. This chain connects TRBV6-1 to TRBJ2-1, with D perhaps TRBD2 (6 bases). Germline CDR1 and CDR2: MNHNS and SASEGT. This CDR3 is built from 14 residues. Trimming removed 10 bases at V and 1 base at J, with 14 bases between.

The chain combines TRBV14 with TRBJ2-1; 7 bases map to TRBD1. V was clipped by 2 bases and J by 3 bases; unmatched bases: 4. This CDR3 has 15 residues. The germline CDR1 and CDR2 sequences are SGHDN and FVKESK. Written as DNA, the CDR3 is TGTGCCAGCAGCCAAAGGGGGACAGACTACAATGAGCAGTTCTTC. This encodes CASSQRGTDYNEQFF.

The chain joins TRBV6-6 to TRBJ1-3; D remains unclear. This CDR3 has 12 residues. The germline V gene has CDR1 MNHNY and CDR2 SVGAGI (reference sequence). Trimming took 10 bases from V and 4 from J, leaving 11 bases between them. Here the CDR3 DNA reads TGTGCCATTCAGGAACCCGGAAACACCATATATTTT. Translation gives CAIQEPGNTIYF.

This chain joins TRBV10-3 and TRBJ1-2, with D hard to call. Germline lookup yields CDR1 ENHRY and CDR2 SYGVKD. The CDR3 contains 12 residues. Trimming shortened V by 4 bases and J by 4 bases, and 7 bases separated the two germline ends. In DNA form, the CDR3 reads TGTGCCATCAGTGCAGCTGTCTATGGCTACACCTTC. Translated: CAISAAVYGYTF.

The V call is TRBV19, the J call TRBJ2-5, with D possibly matching TRBD1 (6 bases). Germline-derived CDR1 and CDR2 are LNHDA and SQIVND (reference sequence). CDR3 length: 16 amino acids. V was trimmed by 3 bases and J by 1 base, leaving 15 bases between them. The CDR3 bases are TGTGCCAGTAGTATCTCGGGACAAACTCTCCAAGAGACCCAGTACTTC. As protein: CASSISGQTLQETQYF.

This clone is a singleton in its sample. This chain connects TRBV9 to TRBJ2-1; D is ambiguous. Trimming removed 1 base at V and 0 bases at J, with 14 bases between. Per germline, CDR1 SGDLS and CDR2 YYNGEE. This CDR3 is 17 amino acids long. The CDR3 nucleotides are TGTGCCAGCAGCGTAACTCCTGGGGATAGCTCCTACAATGAGCAGTTCTTC. It specifies CASSVTPGDSSYNEQFF.

The V and J genes are TRBV5-1 and TRBJ2-3, with 8 bases fitting TRBD1. The CDR3 spans 14 residues. The V gene end was trimmed by 5 bases and the J gene end by 3 bases; junction bases not matched to a gene: 5. Germline CDR1 is SGHRS and CDR2 is YFSETQ. The CDR3 DNA reads TGCGCCAGCAGTGACGGACAGGGAACAGATACGCAGTATTTT. The encoded protein is CASSDGQGTDTQYF.

This rearrangement joins TRBV6-1 to TRBJ1-4, with 7 bases identical to TRBD1. The CDR3 is 14 amino acids. V shed 7 bases and J 10 bases; nucleotides not matched to a gene: 12. The germline gives CDR1 MNHNS, CDR2 SASEGT. This chain's CDR3 is CASIQGGSSGKLFF. CDR3 coding DNA: TGTGCCAGCATCCAGGGGGGGTCGTCGGGAAAACTGTTTTTT.

The chain couples TRBV27 to TRBJ2-7, with D unclear. V lost 0 bases and J 3 bases, leaving 15 bases between the germline ends. There are 16 residues in the CDR3. Germline V lookup: CDR1 MNHEY, CDR2 SMNVEV (reference sequence). This chain's CDR3 is CASSLSGRGNYYEQYF. CDR3 DNA sequence: TGTGCCAGCAGTTTATCGGGCAGAGGAAATTACTACGAGCAGTACTTC.

The chain links TRBV5-1 to TRBJ2-3, with D possibly matching TRBD2 (6 bases). CDR3 length: 16 residues. The ends were cut back, 4 bases at V and 0 bases at J, with 15 bases in the middle. CDR1 is SGHRS and CDR2 is YFSETQ in the germline V gene. Written as DNA, the CDR3 is TGCGCCAGCAGCCCCCTTAGCGGACTTAGCACAGATACGCAGTATTTT. Protein: CASSPLSGLSTDTQYF.

V gene TRBV11-2 combines with J gene TRBJ2-7; no clear D. CDR1 SGHAT and CDR2 FQNNGV come from the germline V gene. This CDR3 comprises 13 residues. Trimming stripped 1 base from V and 6 bases from J, with 10 bases between. CDR3 residues: CASSLVPSGEQYF. CDR3 nucleotide sequence: TGTGCCAGCAGCTTAGTTCCCTCGGGCGAGCAGTACTTC.